The T cell receptor (beta chain) under discussion was sequenced for a study of T cells in Graves' hyperthyroidism and ophthalmopathy. The CDR3 regions of TCR beta were amplified from RNA transcripts. Using the HTBI primer set, a first-round RT-PCR was run on the TCR CDR3. TCRdb recomputed calls from the multiplex PCR reads with MiXCR, one row per CDR3 protein. The sample lists hundreds of thousands of distinct CDR3 sequences, around 15% seen once, with roughly 10% in the top ten. The V gene's germline CDR1 is DFQATT and CDR2 SNEGSKA (reference sequence). J gave up 5 bases and V 6 bases, and 9 bases lay outside the gene matches. The CDR3 contains 13 residues. Study findings and constraints: Ophthalmopathy stood apart from stable hyperthyroidism in a 13 V-J model.

Stable disease denoted Graves' hyperthyroidism without ophthalmopathy progression within 18 months. Exclusion followed for patients with uncontrolled infection, other autoimmune disease, pregnancy or lactation. The study based diagnoses on clinical symptoms, serum thyroxine and TRAb, thyroid ultrasound and orbital computed tomography. This clonotype was detected ten times or more. What it binds is unknown. V usage is TRBV20-1 and J usage is TRBJ1-2; 7 bases line up with TRBD1. This TCR was recovered from a woman younger than 35 with Graves' hyperthyroidism. Material: blood. The CDR3: CSAWGQPLYGYTF. CDR3 sequence (DNA): TGCAGTGCCTGGGGACAGCCTCTATATGGCTACACCTTC.